These 21 T cell receptor beta chains originate from one sample sequenced in a study of human T cells and chemical hapten exposure. As to time point: patch test 1, 2 weeks after DPC sensitization. Treatment described: therapeutic diphenylcyclopropenone sensitization with weekly scalp DPC. TCRdb itself ran the RACE reads through MiXCR, one entry per CDR3 protein. This repertoire shows 150,000 to 200,000 distinct CDR3 sequences, approximately 14% found once; its top ten account for 1.7%. Here the sequenced sample was whole blood, taken in connection with sensitization to the hapten diphenylcyclopropenone (DPC). The receptors shown here come from a woman between 25 and 40 years old with alopecia areata. Some clones in this sample may be carry-over from other donors' samples.

This clonotype was counted ten times or more. The chain combines TRBV12-3 or TRBV12-4 with TRBJ1-1; tentative D call: TRBD1 (6 bases). V was shortened by 4 bases and J by 1 base, with 10 bases between the two germline ends. CDR3 length: 14 residues. DNA for the CDR3: TGTGCCAGCAGTTCCCAGGGGAGGAACACTGAAGCTTTCTTT. Translation gives CASSSQGRNTEAFF.

This clonotype came up a few times. This chain connects TRBV3-1 to TRBJ1-6; D unresolved. The CDR3 sequence is 13 residues long. CDR1 LGHDT and CDR2 YNNKEL come from the germline V gene (reference sequence). Trimming took off 4 bases at V and 7 bases at J, with 8 bases between the two ends. CDR3 sequence: CASSPELNSPLHF. The CDR3 region has the DNA TGTGCCAGCAGCCCCGAATTGAATTCACCCCTCCACTTT. The full variable domain, in which reference TRBV3-1 and TRBJ1-6 provide the parts outside the CDR3, is DTAVSQTPKYLVTQMGNDKSIKCEQNLGHDTMYWYKQDSKKFLKIMFSYNNKELIINETVPNRFSPKSPDKAHLNLHINSLELGDSAVYFCASSPELNSPLHFGNGTRLTVT.

This clonotype has ten or more counts. J is TRBJ2-1 and V is TRBV20-1, with 9 bases fitting TRBD2. In germline, CDR1 is DFQATT, CDR2 SNEGSKA (reference sequence). The V segment lost 3 bases and the J segment 5 bases; nucleotides outside the gene matches: 5. The CDR3 loop spans 14 amino acids. The CDR3 here is CSASGLAPNNEQFF. The CDR3 DNA is TGCAGTGCTAGCGGACTAGCGCCTAACAATGAGCAGTTCTTC.

The sample holds a few counts of this clonotype. This chain connects TRBV20-1 to TRBJ2-1; 10 bases fit TRBD2. The trim removed 5 bases at V and 9 bases at J, leaving 10 bases unmatched. In germline, CDR1 is DFQATT, CDR2 SNEGSKA (reference sequence). The CDR3 spans 14 residues. CDR3 amino acids: CSAPLAGVLGEQFF. For the CDR3, the DNA is TGCAGTGCTCCTCTAGCGGGAGTTTTGGGTGAGCAGTTCTTC.

This clonotype occurred a few times. The chain carries TRBV18 and TRBJ2-5; D gene ambiguous. In germline, CDR1 is KGHSH, CDR2 LQKENI. The CDR3 sequence is 13 residues long. Trimming took 2 bases from V and 0 from J, leaving 4 bases between them. In DNA form, the CDR3 reads TGTGCCAGCTCACCAGCGTACCAAGAGACCCAGTACTTC. The encoded protein is CASSPAYQETQYF.

There are a few counts of this clonotype. The chain carries TRBV6-5 and TRBJ2-7; the D is unclear. The V gene lost 2 bases and the J gene lost 2 bases, with 13 bases spanning the gap. CDR1 is MNHEY and CDR2 is SVGAGI in the germline V gene. This CDR3 region has 15 residues. Written as DNA, the CDR3 is TGTGCCAGCAGTTACGAACCATCGGACCCCTACGAGCAGTACTTC. Its protein product is CASSYEPSDPYEQYF.

V gene TRBV19 combines with J gene TRBJ2-2, with TRBD1 matching over 9 bases. The CDR3 is made up of 14 amino acids. The ends lost 6 bases at V and 4 bases at J; junction bases unmatched: 3. The germline V gene encodes CDR1 LNHDA and CDR2 SQIVND (reference sequence). This CDR3 reads CASSWTGVTGELFF. The CDR3 DNA is TGTGCCAGTAGCTGGACAGGGGTCACCGGGGAGCTGTTTTTT.

The chain joins TRBV6-6 to TRBJ2-2; D uncertain. V was trimmed by 0 bases and J by 3 bases, leaving 8 bases between them. There are 15 residues in the CDR3. In germline, CDR1 is MNHNY, CDR2 SVGAGI (reference sequence). The CDR3 region is CASSYSVKYTGELFF. CDR3 in DNA: TGTGCCAGCAGTTACTCGGTCAAATACACCGGGGAGCTGTTTTTT.

The chain has TRBV18 and TRBJ1-1; D possibly corresponds to TRBD1 (6 bases). Germline lookup yields CDR1 KGHSH and CDR2 LQKENI. This CDR3 has 14 amino acids. V was cut by 3 bases and J by 3 bases, with 11 bases left in between. The DNA for the CDR3 is TGTGCCAGCTCACCGTCAGGGGAGGACACTGAAGCTTTCTTT. This codes for CASSPSGEDTEAFF.

This chain connects TRBV6-7 to TRBJ2-5, with 9 nucleotides matching TRBD2. TRBV6-7 is identified as an open reading frame with a role that is uncertain. The J segment lost 2 bases and the V segment lost 6 bases, leaving 10 bases of the junction unmatched. The CDR3 spans 16 residues. The CDR3 region is CASSRPLAGDQETQYF. CDR3 DNA sequence: TGTGCCAGCAGCCGTCCTTTAGCGGGGGATCAAGAGACCCAGTACTTC.

At least ten counts were recorded for this clonotype. The chain employs TRBV27 and TRBJ1-1; weak D call: TRBD1 (5 bases). Germline V gives CDR1 MNHEY, CDR2 SMNVEV (reference sequence). CDR3 size: 12 residues. V lost 8 bases to trimming and J lost 0 bases, with 7 bases between them. In nucleotides, the CDR3 is TGTGCCAGCGGGGCGATGAACACTGAAGCTTTCTTT. Encoded protein: CASGAMNTEAFF.

The chain has TRBV10-3 and TRBJ1-2, with a weak D call TRBD1 (6 bases). This CDR3 has 13 amino acids. Trimming left V 2 bases short and J 7 bases short, with 11 bases between. CDR1 and CDR2 from the germline V gene are ENHRY and SYGVKD. The CDR3 bases are TGTGCCATCAGTGAGAAGGGGGTAATTGGCTACACCTTC. Translated: CAISEKGVIGYTF.

This clonotype has ten or more counts. The J gene is TRBJ1-1, the V gene TRBV30; 7 bases map to TRBD1. This CDR3 spans 14 amino acids. Trimming removed 2 bases from V and 4 bases from J; junction bases left unmatched: 7. Germline assignment: CDR1 GTSNPN and CDR2 SVGIG (reference sequence). The CDR3 protein is CAWSSATGFTEAFF. The DNA of the CDR3 is TGTGCCTGGAGTTCGGCGACAGGGTTCACTGAAGCTTTCTTT.

This clonotype was detected a few times. The chain has TRBV4-3 and TRBJ2-1; perhaps TRBD2 as D (6 bases). Germline CDR1 and CDR2: LGHNA and YSLEER. The CDR3 spans 17 residues. Deletions cut 0 bases from V and 3 bases from J, with 15 bases between. The CDR3 DNA sequence: TGCGCCAGCAGCCAAGACGGGGGTACCTCTTTCTACAATGAGCAGTTCTTC. It encodes CASSQDGGTSFYNEQFF.

This clonotype showed up just a few times. V gene TRBV6-2 or TRBV6-3 combines with J gene TRBJ1-5, with 8 bases that match TRBD1. This CDR3 comprises 13 residues. The J segment lost 6 bases and the V segment lost 5 bases, leaving 3 bases of the junction unmatched. The V gene's germline CDR1 is MNHEY and CDR2 SVGEGT. The CDR3 coding sequence is TGTGCCAGCAGTACAGGGGGAGCTCAGCCCCAGCATTTT. Translation: CASSTGGAQPQHF.

The table lists this clonotype with a few counts. The chain joins TRBV29-1 to TRBJ1-1; D may be TRBD1 (5 bases). The V gene lost 4 bases and the J gene lost 3 bases, with 12 bases spanning the gap. The CDR3 contains 13 residues. Germline CDR1 SQVTM, CDR2 ANQGSEA. The CDR3 bases are TGCAGCGTTGGTAAGGGGCAGTACACTGAAGCTTTCTTT. Amino acid sequence: CSVGKGQYTEAFF.

This clonotype has a count of ten or more. This sequence joins TRBV28 and TRBJ1-1, with 7 bases matching TRBD1. V lost 7 bases, J lost 2 bases, and 7 bases stayed unmatched. Germline V gene lookup returns CDR1 MDHEN and CDR2 SYDVKM. The CDR3 length is 14 residues. CDR3 region: CASKRQGRNTEAFF. The CDR3 nucleotides read TGTGCCAGCAAGCGACAGGGAAGAAACACTGAAGCTTTCTTT.

There are a few counts of this clonotype. CDR3 nucleotide sequence: TGCAGTGCAATCAGAGACTCTAACTATGGCTACACCTTC. It encodes CSAIRDSNYGYTF. The V call is TRBV20-1, the J call TRBJ1-2, with no clear D. Deletions cut 6 bases from V and 0 bases from J, with 11 bases between. Germline CDR1 is DFQATT and CDR2 is SNEGSKA (reference sequence). This CDR3 region has 13 residues.

The chain is built from TRBV12-3 or TRBV12-4 and TRBJ1-2; a weak D match, TRBD1 (5 bases). The V and J ends lost 5 bases and 3 bases respectively, with 7 bases between them. CDR3 size: 12 residues. CDR3 sequence reads: CASSRRDYGYTF. CDR3 coding DNA: TGTGCCAGCAGTCGCAGGGACTATGGCTACACCTTC.

The chain combines TRBV14 with TRBJ2-2; D call uncertain. Germline V lookup: CDR1 SGHDN, CDR2 FVKESK. The CDR3 has 15 amino acids. Between the trimmed V and J ends, which lost 2 bases and 5 bases, there was a span of 12 bases. The CDR3 nucleotides are TGTGCCAGCAGCCAACACTGGTTGGGGACCGGGGAGCTGTTTTTT. The encoded protein is CASSQHWLGTGELFF.

In its sample, this clonotype was seen a few times. The V gene is TRBV6-2 or TRBV6-3, the J gene TRBJ2-7; unclear D gene. Germline CDR1 is MNHEY and CDR2 is SVGEGT. Between the trimmed V and J ends, which lost 6 bases and 1 base, there was a span of 16 bases. This CDR3 spans 15 amino acids. The CDR3 spells CASSLQPVLSYEQYF. CDR3 nucleotides: TGTGCCAGCAGCCTCCAACCGGTCCTGTCCTACGAGCAGTACTTC.